Following are 16 T cell receptor beta chains from one sample sequenced in a study of OX40 agonist ivuxolimab in advanced cancers. Profiled with immunoSEQ multiplex PCR; TCRdb holds only in-frame clones, not every one. The sample comprises over 100,000 clones, 75% to 90% of which are singletons, and approximately 0.51% rests with the top ten. Specimen: CD4+ or CD8+ T cells sorted from blood, collected in a trial of the OX40 agonist ivuxolimab. All receptors derive from an adult with an advanced solid tumor such as melanoma, head and neck, liver or kidney cancer.

Here the CDR3 reads CASIGQGTTGELFF. The CDR3 DNA sequence: TGTGCCAGCATAGGCCAGGGGACGACCGGGGAGCTGTTTTTT. The chain has TRBV28 and TRBJ2-2; possible D gene TRBD1, 6 bases. The germline V gene encodes CDR1 MDHEN and CDR2 SYDVKM. The CDR3 totals 14 residues. Trimming took off 7 bases at V and 5 bases at J, with 14 bases between the two ends.

The chain is built from TRBV4-3 and TRBJ1-2; TRBD1 matches at 8 bases. The CDR3 spans 14 residues. Germline CDR1 is LGHNA and CDR2 is YSLEER. Trimming cost V 3 bases and J 0 bases; bases outside gene matches: 0. The CDR3 protein is CASSQDRANYGYTF. CDR3 DNA: TGCGCCAGCAGCCAGGACAGGGCTAACTATGGCTACACCTTC.

The J gene is TRBJ2-7, the V gene TRBV7-9, with 7 bases matching TRBD1. Germline CDR1 and CDR2: SEHNR and FQNEAQ (reference sequence). V lost 6 bases to trimming and J lost 0 bases; unmatched junction nucleotides: 2. The CDR3 sequence is 13 residues long. CDR3 protein: CASRRDSSYEQYF. The CDR3 region has the DNA TGTGCCAGCAGACGGGACAGCTCCTACGAGCAGTACTTC.

The V call is TRBV10-3, the J call TRBJ1-2, with 8 bases fitting TRBD1. Per the germline V gene, CDR1 is ENHRY and CDR2 is SYGVKD. J lost 7 bases, V lost 11 bases, and 12 bases had no gene match. The length of the CDR3 is 13 residues. The DNA of the CDR3 is TGTGCCTCCGGGGGGCAGGGGGCAGGTGGCTACACCTTC. Protein: CASGGQGAGGYTF.

CDR3 loop: CASSLEWRATEAFF. In DNA, the CDR3 is TGTGCCAGCAGCTTAGAGTGGCGTGCGACTGAAGCTTTCTTT. V usage is TRBV5-5 and J usage is TRBJ1-1; D call uncertain. The CDR3 runs 14 residues. Per the germline V gene, CDR1 is SGHKS and CDR2 is YYEKEE (reference sequence). V was cut by 2 bases and J by 5 bases, with 13 bases left in between.

This sequence joins TRBV6-1 and TRBJ1-5; D is unclear. The CDR3 is made up of 15 amino acids. V gave up 5 bases and J gave up 3 bases, with 14 bases separating them. Germline CDR1 is MNHNS and CDR2 is SASEGT. The CDR3 DNA reads TGTGCCAGCAGTCCAATAGGGATTTCCAATCAGCCCCAGCATTTT. Translating gives CASSPIGISNQPQHF.

This clone was counted once. This chain's CDR3 is CASSLEAFSSRSVGNTIYF. DNA of the CDR3: TGTGCCAGCAGCTTAGAGGCATTCAGTAGCAGAAGTGTCGGAAACACCATATATTTT. The chain uses TRBV11-2 and TRBJ1-3; D remains unclear. Germline V gene data show CDR1 as SGHAT and CDR2 as FQNNGV. This CDR3 has 19 amino acids. V lost 0 bases and J 4 bases, leaving 22 bases between the germline ends. The full variable domain, completed using reference TRBV11-2 and TRBJ1-3, is EAGVAQSPRYKIIEKRQSVAFWCNPISGHATLYWYQQILGQGPKLLIQFQNNGVVDDSQLPKDRFSAERLKGVDSTLKIQPAKLEDSAVYLCASSLEAFSSRSVGNTIYFGEGSWLTVV.

The J gene is TRBJ1-2, the V gene TRBV28; D not certain. Per germline, CDR1 MDHEN and CDR2 SYDVKM. This CDR3 comprises 13 residues. With 3 bases removed from V and 5 bases from J, the gap between germline ends came to 10 bases. For the CDR3, the DNA is TGTGCCAGCAGTTTTTCTGGGAGTTATGGCTACACCTTC. Its translation: CASSFSGSYGYTF.

The chain combines TRBV4-2 with TRBJ2-7, with 8 nucleotides matching TRBD1. V lost 3 bases to trimming and J lost 4 bases; unmatched junction nucleotides: 8. Germline CDR1 and CDR2: LGHNA and YNFKEQ. The CDR3 spans 15 residues. CDR3 sequence (DNA): TGTGCCAGCAGCCACCTGGTGACAGGGGATTACGAGCAGTACTTC. This encodes CASSHLVTGDYEQYF.

The rearrangement joins TRBV28 to TRBJ2-3; no clear D. CDR1 and CDR2 (germline): MDHEN, SYDVKM. V shed 5 bases and J shed 5 bases, with 14 bases lying between them. The CDR3 extends over 14 amino acids. The chain's CDR3 is CASSLRPWGDTQYF. In DNA form, the CDR3 reads TGTGCCAGCAGTCTGCGACCCTGGGGAGATACGCAGTATTTT. Combining the CDR3 with reference TRBV28 and TRBJ2-3 gives the whole variable domain DVKVTQSSRYLVKRTGEKVFLECVQDMDHENMFWYRQDPGLGLRLIYFSYDVKMKEKGDIPEGYSVSREKKERFSLILESASTNQTSMYLCASSLRPWGDTQYFGPGTRLTVL.

The chain recombines TRBV7-9 with TRBJ2-7; TRBD1 matches 8 bases. The J segment lost 6 bases and the V segment lost 5 bases, leaving 9 bases of the junction unmatched. The CDR3 loop spans 14 amino acids. CDR1 SEHNR and CDR2 FQNEAQ come from the germline V gene (reference sequence). The DNA of the CDR3 is TGTGCCAGCAGCAACCATAACAGGGGGACCGAGCAGTACTTC. Encoded protein: CASSNHNRGTEQYF.

This chain joins TRBV28 and TRBJ1-6, with TRBD1 as a possible D gene (5 bases). The CDR3 has 15 residues. Trimming cost V 6 bases and J 8 bases, with 17 bases left between them. Germline CDR1 reads MDHEN; CDR2 reads SYDVKM. CDR3 protein: CASRGGRQTHSPLHF. The CDR3 nucleotides are TGTGCCAGCAGGGGGGGTCGACAGACACATTCACCCCTCCACTTT.

This chain joins TRBV7-2 and TRBJ2-7, with 7 bases matching TRBD1. Germline loops: CDR1 SGHTA, CDR2 FQGNSA. The CDR3 runs to 14 residues. The trim removed 5 bases at V and 6 bases at J, leaving 10 bases unmatched. The CDR3, as DNA: TGTGCCAGCAGCGCCGGGACAGTCCTCATCGAGCAGTACTTC. It codes for CASSAGTVLIEQYF.

The CDR3 loop reads CASSPYNAGTGELFF. The DNA of the CDR3 is TGTGCCAGCAGCCCCTACAACGCAGGCACCGGGGAGCTGTTTTTT. V is TRBV7-3 and J is TRBJ2-2; D is ambiguous. The V end lost 5 bases, the J end lost 4 bases, and 14 bases lay between the germline ends. This CDR3 spans 15 amino acids. Germline CDR1 and CDR2: SGHTA and FQGTGA.

The J gene is TRBJ2-7, the V gene TRBV28; TRBD1 or TRBD2 may be the D gene (5 bases each). This CDR3 spans 15 amino acids. CDR1 MDHEN and CDR2 SYDVKM come from the germline V gene. V was shortened by 6 bases and J by 2 bases, with 17 bases between the two germline ends. CDR3 DNA sequence: TGTGCCAGCAGGAATCCTCGGGGCTCCGCCTACGAGCAGTACTTC. Its translation is CASRNPRGSAYEQYF.

CDR3 DNA: TGTGCCAGCACTCTCGAAGGGGGTTCCGAGCAGTACTTC. As protein: CASTLEGGSEQYF. The chain recombines TRBV2 with TRBJ2-7; perhaps TRBD1 as D (6 bases). V was trimmed by 7 bases and J by 6 bases, leaving 16 bases between them. Germline values: CDR1 SNHLY, CDR2 FYNNEI. CDR3 length equals 13 residues.